One T cell receptor beta chain is described in this entry. Its antigen is not identified. The sample is drawn from a study of OX40 agonist ivuxolimab in advanced cancers. Study as a whole: Of the participants, under 50% had some prior anti-PD-1, anti-PD-L1 or anti-CTLA-4 therapy, which was allowed.

Regarding the study as a whole: The specificity for antigen of the expanded peripheral T cells was not determined. Among the least clonally expanded were partial responders at 0.1-3.0 mg/kg.

V shed 6 bases and J shed 2 bases, with 17 bases lying between them. This CDR3 has 16 residues. The germline CDR1 and CDR2 sequences are ENHRY and SYGVKD. Libraries were prepared by immunoSEQ multiplex PCR; TCRdb keeps only in-frame clonotypes and omits some of them. The sample carries about 100,000 clones, around nine tenths recorded once. The J gene is TRBJ1-3, the V gene TRBV10-3; no clear D. The receptor comes from an adult with an advanced solid tumor such as melanoma, head and neck, liver or kidney cancer. The sample in question was CD4+ or CD8+ T cells sorted from blood, obtained in a trial of the OX40 agonist ivuxolimab. DNA of the CDR3: TGTGCCATCAGCTCCGTCCCGGGAGGAACTGGAAACACCATATATTTT. This translates into CAISSVPGGTGNTIYF.